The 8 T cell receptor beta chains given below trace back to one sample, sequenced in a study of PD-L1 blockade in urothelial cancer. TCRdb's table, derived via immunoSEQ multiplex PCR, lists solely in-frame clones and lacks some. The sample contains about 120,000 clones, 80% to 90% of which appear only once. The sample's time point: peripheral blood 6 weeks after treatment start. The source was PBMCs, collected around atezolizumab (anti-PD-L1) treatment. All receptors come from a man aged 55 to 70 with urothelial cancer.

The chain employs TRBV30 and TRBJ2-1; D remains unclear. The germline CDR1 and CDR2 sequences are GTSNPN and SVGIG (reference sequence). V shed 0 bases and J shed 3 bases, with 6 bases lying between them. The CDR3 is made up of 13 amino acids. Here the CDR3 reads CAWSVSNYNEQFF. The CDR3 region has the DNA TGTGCCTGGAGTGTATCAAACTACAATGAGCAGTTCTTC.

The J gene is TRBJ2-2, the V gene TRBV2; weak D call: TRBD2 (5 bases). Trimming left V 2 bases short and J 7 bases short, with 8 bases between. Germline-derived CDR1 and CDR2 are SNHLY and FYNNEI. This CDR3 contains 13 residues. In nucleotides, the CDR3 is TGTGCCAGCAGTGAAACGGGGATCGGGGAGCTGTTTTTT. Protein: CASSETGIGELFF. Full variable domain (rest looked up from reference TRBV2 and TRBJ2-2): EPEVTQTPSHQVTQMGQEVILRCVPISNHLYFYWYRQILGQKVEFLVSFYNNEISEKSEIFDDQFSVERPDGSNFTLKIRSTKLEDSAMYFCASSETGIGELFFGEGSRLTVL.

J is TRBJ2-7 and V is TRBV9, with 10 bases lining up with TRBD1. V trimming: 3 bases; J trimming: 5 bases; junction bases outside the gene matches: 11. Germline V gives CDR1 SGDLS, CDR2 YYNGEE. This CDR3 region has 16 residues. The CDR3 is CASSATTGTGEDEQYF. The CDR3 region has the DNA TGTGCCAGCAGCGCCACAACCGGGACAGGGGAGGACGAGCAGTACTTC.

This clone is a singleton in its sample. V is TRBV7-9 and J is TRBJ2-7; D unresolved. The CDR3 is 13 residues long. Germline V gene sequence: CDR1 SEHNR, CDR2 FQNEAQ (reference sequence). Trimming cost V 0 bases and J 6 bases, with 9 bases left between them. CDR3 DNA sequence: TGTGCCAGCAGCTTAGCCGACATGCTCGAGCAGTACTTC. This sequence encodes CASSLADMLEQYF.

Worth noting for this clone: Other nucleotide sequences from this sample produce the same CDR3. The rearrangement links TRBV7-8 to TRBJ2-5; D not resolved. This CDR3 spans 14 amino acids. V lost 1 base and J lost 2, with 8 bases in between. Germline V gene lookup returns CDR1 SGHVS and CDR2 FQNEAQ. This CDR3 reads CASSLGTVQETQYF. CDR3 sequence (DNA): TGTGCCAGCAGCTTAGGAACGGTTCAAGAGACCCAGTACTTC.

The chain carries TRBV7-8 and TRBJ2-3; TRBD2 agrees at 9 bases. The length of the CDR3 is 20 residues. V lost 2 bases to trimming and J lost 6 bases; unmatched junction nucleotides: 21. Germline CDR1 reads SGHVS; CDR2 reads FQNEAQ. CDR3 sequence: CASSLHSDGLAKYLGDTQYF. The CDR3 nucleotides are TGTGCCAGCAGCTTACATTCTGACGGACTAGCGAAATACCTGGGGGATACGCAGTATTTT.

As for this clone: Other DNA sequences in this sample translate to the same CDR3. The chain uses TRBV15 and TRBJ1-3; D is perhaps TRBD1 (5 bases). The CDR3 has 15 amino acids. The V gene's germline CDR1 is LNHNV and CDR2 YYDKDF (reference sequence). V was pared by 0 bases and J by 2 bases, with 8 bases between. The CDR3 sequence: CATSRDRGAGNTIYF. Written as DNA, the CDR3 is TGTGCCACCAGCAGAGATCGGGGGGCTGGAAACACCATATATTTT.

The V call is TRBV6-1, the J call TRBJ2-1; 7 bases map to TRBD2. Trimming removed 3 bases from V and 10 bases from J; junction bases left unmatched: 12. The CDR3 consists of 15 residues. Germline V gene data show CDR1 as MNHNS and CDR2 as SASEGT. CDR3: CASSDRGRAVFEQFF. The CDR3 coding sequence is TGTGCCAGCAGTGACCGAGGGAGGGCCGTTTTCGAGCAGTTCTTC.